This TCR beta chain was identified during a study of response to subunit inactivated influenza vaccine. TCRdb processed the RT-PCR reads anew with MiXCR; each CDR3 protein has one entry. The sample lists 450,000 to 600,000 distinct CDR3 sequences, approximately 7.2% seen once, with about an eighth in the top ten. This clonotype was recorded at least ten times. The sequenced sample was PBMCs from blood, obtained 23 to 25 months after vaccination. The TCR was taken from a man between 50 and 70 years old who received an inactivated influenza vaccine.

The CDR3 protein is CASSHPTRSTGELFF. The DNA for the CDR3 is TGTGCCAGCAGCCACCCGACTAGGAGCACCGGGGAGCTGTTTTTT. The chain carries TRBV4-2 and TRBJ2-2, with D possibly TRBD2 on 6 matching bases. This CDR3 region has 15 residues. Trimming cost V 3 bases and J 4 bases, with 12 bases left between them. CDR1 is LGHNA and CDR2 is YNFKEQ in the germline V gene.